This T cell receptor (beta chain) was found in a study of blood T cell repertoires in COVID-19. On the study more broadly: Sites across the United States, Italy and Spain contributed samples from acute and convalescent COVID-19. Sources were T cells, B-cell-depleted T cells, or PBMCs; the material itself was cDNA or gDNA.

This clone was seen just once. Authors' methods: Amplification with reference gene primers provided the estimates of nucleated cell counts. Sequencing was performed with immunoSEQ multiplex PCR; in TCRdb, only in-frame clones are kept and a portion is missing. For V, J and clone size, that table is used; D and trimming come from the DNA. Among around 170,000 clones listed, around 88% were seen once. The sequence was collected from a woman under 40 with acute or convalescent COVID-19. The sequencing sample was made of peripheral blood.

CDR3 bases: TGTGCCAGTAGTTTTACAGGGGGCAACGAGCAGTACTTC. Amino acids: CASSFTGGNEQYF. V and J are TRBV19 and TRBJ2-7; TRBD1 aligns across 9 bases. Trimming removed 5 bases from V and 5 bases from J; junction bases left unmatched: 4. CDR1 is LNHDA, CDR2 SQIVND, per germline (reference sequence). This CDR3 contains 13 residues.